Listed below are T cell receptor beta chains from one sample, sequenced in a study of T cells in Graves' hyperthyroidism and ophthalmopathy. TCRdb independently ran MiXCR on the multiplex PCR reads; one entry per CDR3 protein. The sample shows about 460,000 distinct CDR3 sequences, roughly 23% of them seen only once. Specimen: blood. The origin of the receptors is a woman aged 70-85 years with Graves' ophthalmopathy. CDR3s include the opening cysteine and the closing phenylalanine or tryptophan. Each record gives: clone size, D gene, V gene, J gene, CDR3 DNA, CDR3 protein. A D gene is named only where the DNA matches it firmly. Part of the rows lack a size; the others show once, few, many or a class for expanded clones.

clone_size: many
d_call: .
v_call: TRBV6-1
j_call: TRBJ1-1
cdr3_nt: TGTGCCAGCAGTCGAAACCAGGGCTTAAAAGCTTTCTTT
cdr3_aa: CASSRNQGLKAFF

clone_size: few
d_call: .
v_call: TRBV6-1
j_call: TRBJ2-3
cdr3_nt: TGTGCCAGCGCCCAAGGGGATACGCAGTATTTT
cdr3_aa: CASAQGDTQYF

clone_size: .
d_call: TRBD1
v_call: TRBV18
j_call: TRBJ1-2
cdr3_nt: TGTGCCAGCTCTCGAGGGACAGGGGAAGGCTACACCTTC
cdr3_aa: CASSRGTGEGYTF

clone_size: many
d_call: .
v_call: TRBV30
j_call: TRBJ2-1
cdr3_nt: TGTGCCTGGAGTCCCCCCCACGTTTCATACAATGAGCAGTTCTTC
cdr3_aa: CAWSPPHVSYNEQFF

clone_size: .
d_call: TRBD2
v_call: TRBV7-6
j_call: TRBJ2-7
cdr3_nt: TGTGCCAGCAGCTCGCCCGGGACTAGCGGGAGGGGGGGGTCCTACAATGAGCAGTACTTC
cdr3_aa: CASSSPGTSGRGGSYNEQYF

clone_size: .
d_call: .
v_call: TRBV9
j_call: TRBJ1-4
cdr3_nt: TGTGCCAGCAGCGCCTCGGGTGCTGGTAATGAAAAACTGTTTTTT
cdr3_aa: CASSASGAGNEKLFF

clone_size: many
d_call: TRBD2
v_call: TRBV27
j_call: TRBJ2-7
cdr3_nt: TGTGCCAGCAGTTTATCGGCTAGCGGGAGTTTGAGGGGAACCTACGAGCAGTACTTC
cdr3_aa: CASSLSASGSLRGTYEQYF

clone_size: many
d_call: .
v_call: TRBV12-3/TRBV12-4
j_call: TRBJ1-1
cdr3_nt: TGTGCCAGCAGAGCCGGGGGAGGGGCAGGAGCCACTGAAGCTTTCTTT
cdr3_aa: CASRAGGGAGATEAFF

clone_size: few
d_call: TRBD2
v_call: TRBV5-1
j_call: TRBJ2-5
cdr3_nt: TGCGCCAGCAGCTTGGAGGGTAGCGGGAGTCAGACCCAGTACTTC
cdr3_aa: CASSLEGSGSQTQYF

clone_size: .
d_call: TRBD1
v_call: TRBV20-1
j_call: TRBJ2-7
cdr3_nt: TGCAGTGCTCCCGGGACAGGGGGCGAGCAGTACTTC
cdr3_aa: CSAPGTGGEQYF

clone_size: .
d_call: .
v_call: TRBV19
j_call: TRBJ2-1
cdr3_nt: TGTGCCAGTAGTATAGATCTTGGGGGGGCCATCCGCAATGAGCAGTTCTTC
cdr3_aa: CASSIDLGGAIRNEQFF

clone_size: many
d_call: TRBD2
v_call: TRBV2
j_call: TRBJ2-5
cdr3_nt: TGTGCCAGCAGTCCCCGGGGGAGGGGCCCCCAAGAGACCCAGTACTTC
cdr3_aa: CASSPRGRGPQETQYF

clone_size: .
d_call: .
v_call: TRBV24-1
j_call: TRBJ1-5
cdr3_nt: TGTGCCACCAGTGGTGACAGCAATCAGCCCCAGCATTTT
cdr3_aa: CATSGDSNQPQHF

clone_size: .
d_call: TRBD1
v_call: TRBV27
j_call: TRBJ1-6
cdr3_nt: TGTGCCAGCACCGAGTCTCGACAGGGCCATAATTCACCCCTCCACTTT
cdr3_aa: CASTESRQGHNSPLHF

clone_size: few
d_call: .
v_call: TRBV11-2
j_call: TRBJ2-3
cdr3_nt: TGTGCCAGCAGCTTAGGCCCCCCCTTAGGATCCACAGATACGCAGTATTTT
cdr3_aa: CASSLGPPLGSTDTQYF

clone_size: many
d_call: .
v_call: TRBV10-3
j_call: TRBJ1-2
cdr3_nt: TGTGCCATCAGTGAGCTGAAAGGCGACTACACCTTC
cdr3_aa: CAISELKGDYTF

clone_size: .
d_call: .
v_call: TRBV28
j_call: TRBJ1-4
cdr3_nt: TGTGCCAGCAGGAAACAACAGGGAACTAATGAAAAACTGTTTTTT
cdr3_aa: CASRKQQGTNEKLFF

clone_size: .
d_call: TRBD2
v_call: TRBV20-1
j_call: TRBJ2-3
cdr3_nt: TGCAGTGGGATCGCGGGAGACACAACAGATACGCAGTATTTT
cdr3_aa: CSGIAGDTTDTQYF

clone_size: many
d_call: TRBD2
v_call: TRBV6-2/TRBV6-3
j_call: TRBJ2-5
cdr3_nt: TGTGCCAGCAGCCTCGGGACTAGCGGGAGGGCGGAGACCCAGTACTTC
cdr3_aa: CASSLGTSGRAETQYF

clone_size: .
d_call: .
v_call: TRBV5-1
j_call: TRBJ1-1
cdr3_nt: TGCGCCAGCAGCTTGGAGCCAACTAGCAACACTGAAGCTTTCTTT
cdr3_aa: CASSLEPTSNTEAFF

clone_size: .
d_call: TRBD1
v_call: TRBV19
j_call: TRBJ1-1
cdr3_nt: TGTGCCAGTAGTCTCCGACAGGGTAGGGCTGAAGCTTTCTTT
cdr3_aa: CASSLRQGRAEAFF

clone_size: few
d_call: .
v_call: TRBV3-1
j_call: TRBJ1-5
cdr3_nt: TGTGCCAGCAGTCGTACGGGGATTCAGCCCCAGCATTTT
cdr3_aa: CASSRTGIQPQHF

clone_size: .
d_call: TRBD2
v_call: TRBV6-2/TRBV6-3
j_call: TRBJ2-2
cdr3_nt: TGTGCCAGCAGTTATTACTCGGGAGGGCCGAACACCGGGGAGCTGTTTTTT
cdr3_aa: CASSYYSGGPNTGELFF

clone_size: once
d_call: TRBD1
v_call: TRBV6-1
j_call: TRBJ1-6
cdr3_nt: TGTGCCAGCAGCCACCACGGACAGAACAGGGGCCAAGGGGCTAATTCACCCCTCCACTTT
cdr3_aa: CASSHHGQNRGQGANSPLHF

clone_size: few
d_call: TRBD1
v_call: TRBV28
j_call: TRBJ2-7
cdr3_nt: TGTGCCACCTACGGGACAGGGATATACGAGCAGTACTTC
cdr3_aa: CATYGTGIYEQYF

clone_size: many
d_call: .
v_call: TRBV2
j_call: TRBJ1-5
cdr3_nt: TGTGCCAGCAGCAGGAACAATCAGCCCCAGCATTTT
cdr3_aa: CASSRNNQPQHF

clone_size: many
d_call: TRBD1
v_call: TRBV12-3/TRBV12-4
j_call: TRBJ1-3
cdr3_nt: TGTGCCAGCAGCCGGGGGGACAGGGGAAAAGGAAACACCATATATTTT
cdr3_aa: CASSRGDRGKGNTIYF

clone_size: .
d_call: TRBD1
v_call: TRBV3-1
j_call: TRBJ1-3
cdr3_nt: TGTGCCAGCAGCCAACCAGACAGGGTGGGTGGAAACACCATATATTTT
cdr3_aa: CASSQPDRVGGNTIYF

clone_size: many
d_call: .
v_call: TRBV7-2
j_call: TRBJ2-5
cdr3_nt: TGTGCCAGCAGCGGGATGGGGGGACGAGAGACCCAGTACTTC
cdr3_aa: CASSGMGGRETQYF

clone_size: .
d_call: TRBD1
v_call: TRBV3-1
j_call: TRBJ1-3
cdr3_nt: TGTGCCAGCAGCCAGGGACAGGGGGCGGACACCATATATTTT
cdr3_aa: CASSQGQGADTIYF

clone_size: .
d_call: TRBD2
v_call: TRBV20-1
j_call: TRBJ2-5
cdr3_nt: TGCAGTGCTAGAGGGGGACTAGCGGAGACGACCCAGTACTTC
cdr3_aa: CSARGGLAETTQYF

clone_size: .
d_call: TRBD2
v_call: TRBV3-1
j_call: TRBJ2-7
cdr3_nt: TGTGCCAGCAGCCAAGTCGGTAGCGGGAGGTTCGACGAGCAGTACTTC
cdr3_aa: CASSQVGSGRFDEQYF

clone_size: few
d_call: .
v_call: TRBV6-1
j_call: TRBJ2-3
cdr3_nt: TGTGCCAGCAGTCGCCCGACTGGGTCAGATACGCAGTATTTT
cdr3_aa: CASSRPTGSDTQYF

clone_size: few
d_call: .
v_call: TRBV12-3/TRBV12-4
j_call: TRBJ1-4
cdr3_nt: TGTGCCAGCAGTTTTGACCACGACCTTGAAAAACTGTTTTTT
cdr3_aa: CASSFDHDLEKLFF

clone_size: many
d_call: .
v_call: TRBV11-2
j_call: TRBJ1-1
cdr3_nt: TGTGCCAGCAGCTTTTACAGGTTAAGAACTGAAGCTTTCTTT
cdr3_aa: CASSFYRLRTEAFF

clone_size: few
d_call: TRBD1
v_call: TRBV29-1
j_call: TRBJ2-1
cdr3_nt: TGCAGCACCCCGGACAGGGGGCCGAATGAGCAGTTCTTC
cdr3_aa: CSTPDRGPNEQFF

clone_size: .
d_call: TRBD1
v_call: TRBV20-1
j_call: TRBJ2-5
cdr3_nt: TGCAGTGCTAGAGAAGCCGGGACAGGGCTTATGAAGACCCAGTACTTC
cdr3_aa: CSAREAGTGLMKTQYF

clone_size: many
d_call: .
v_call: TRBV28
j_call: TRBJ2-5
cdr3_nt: TGTGCCAGCAGTTTATCGGTGGGGGCAGAGACCCAGTACTTC
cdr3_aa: CASSLSVGAETQYF

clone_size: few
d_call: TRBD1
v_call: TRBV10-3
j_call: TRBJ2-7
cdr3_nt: TGTGCCATCAGTCTGACAGGGACGGACGAGCAGTACTTC
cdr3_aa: CAISLTGTDEQYF

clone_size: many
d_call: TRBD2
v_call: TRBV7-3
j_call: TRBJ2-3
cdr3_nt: TGTGCCAGCAGTTTAAGCGGGAGTGACACAGATACGCAGTATTTT
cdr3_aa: CASSLSGSDTDTQYF

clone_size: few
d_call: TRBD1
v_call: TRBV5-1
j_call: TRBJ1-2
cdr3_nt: TGCGCCAGCAGCCTCTCGGGACGACAGGGGGCATATGGCTACACCTTC
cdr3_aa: CASSLSGRQGAYGYTF

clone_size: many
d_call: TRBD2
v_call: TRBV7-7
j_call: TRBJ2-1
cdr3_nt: TGTGCTAGCAGTACGGGGCGACTAGCGGGAGGCAATGAGCAGTTCTTC
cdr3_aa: CASSTGRLAGGNEQFF

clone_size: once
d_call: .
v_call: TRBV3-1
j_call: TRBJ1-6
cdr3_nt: TGTGCCAGCAGCCAAGACCCGGCGGGGTCCTATAATTCACCCCTCCACTTT
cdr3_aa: CASSQDPAGSYNSPLHF

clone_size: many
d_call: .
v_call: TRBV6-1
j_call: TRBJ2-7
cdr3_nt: TGTGCCAGCAGTCCCGGGACCAACCTCTACGAGCAGTACTTC
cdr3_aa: CASSPGTNLYEQYF

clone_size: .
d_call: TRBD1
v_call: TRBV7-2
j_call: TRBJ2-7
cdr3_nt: TGTGCCAGCAGGATGACCGGGACAGGGTCCTACGAGCAGTACTTC
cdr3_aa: CASRMTGTGSYEQYF

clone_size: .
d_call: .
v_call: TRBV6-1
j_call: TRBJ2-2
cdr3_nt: TGTGCCAGCACTACAGAAACCGGGGAGCTGTTTTTT
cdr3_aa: CASTTETGELFF

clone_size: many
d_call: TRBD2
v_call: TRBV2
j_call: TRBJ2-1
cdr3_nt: TGTGCCAGCAGGGGGGGACTAGCAGTCGTCTACAATGAGCAGTTCTTC
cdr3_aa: CASRGGLAVVYNEQFF

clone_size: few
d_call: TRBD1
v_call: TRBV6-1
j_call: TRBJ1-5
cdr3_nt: TGTGCCAGCAAGCCAGGACAGGGGAGGAATCAGCCCCAGCATTTT
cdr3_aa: CASKPGQGRNQPQHF

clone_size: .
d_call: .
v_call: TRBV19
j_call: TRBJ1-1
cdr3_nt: TGTGCCAGTAGCCCCAGGGGACGACGATGGACTGAAGCTTTCTTT
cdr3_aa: CASSPRGRRWTEAFF

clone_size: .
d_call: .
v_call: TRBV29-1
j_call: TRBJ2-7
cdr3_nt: TGCAGCGCCGGGGCCGTATCGAACGAGCAGTACTTC
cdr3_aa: CSAGAVSNEQYF

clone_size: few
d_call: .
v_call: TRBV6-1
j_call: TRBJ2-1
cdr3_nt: TGTGCCAGCAGGGGAAACAATGAGCAGTTCTTC
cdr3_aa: CASRGNNEQFF

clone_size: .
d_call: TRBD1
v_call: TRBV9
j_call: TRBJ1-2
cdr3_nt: TGTGCCAGCAGCGTAGCTGGACAGGGGGCTAACTATGGCTACACCTTC
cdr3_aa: CASSVAGQGANYGYTF

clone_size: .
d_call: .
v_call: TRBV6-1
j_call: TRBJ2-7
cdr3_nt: TGTGCCAGCACCCCCGGTAGTAACGAGCAGTACTTC
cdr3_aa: CASTPGSNEQYF

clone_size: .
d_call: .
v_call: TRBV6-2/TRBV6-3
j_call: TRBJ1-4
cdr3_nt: TGTGCCAGCAGTTCTTCAGGGCAGCCTAATGAAAAACTGTTTTTT
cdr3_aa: CASSSSGQPNEKLFF

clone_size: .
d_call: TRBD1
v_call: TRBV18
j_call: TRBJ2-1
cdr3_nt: TGTGCCAGCTCACCTAAGGGACAGGGAAGGGATGAGCAGTTCTTC
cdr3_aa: CASSPKGQGRDEQFF